This T cell receptor beta chain was identified during a study of blood T cell repertoires in COVID-19. Across the study: The origin of the acute and convalescent COVID-19 samples was the United States, Italy and Spain. The cDNA or gDNA used as material had been derived from T cells, B-cell-depleted T cells, or PBMCs.

Per the original methods: Amplification with reference gene primers provided the estimates of nucleated cell counts. Data came from immunoSEQ multiplex PCR; TCRdb stores just in-frame clones and leaves some out. V, J and clone size derive from that table, while D and trimming were established from the DNA sequence. The data show about 81,000 clones, with around 88% seen just once and 4.8% held by the top ten. The CDR3 runs to 14 residues. V lost 0 bases, J lost 4 bases, and 10 bases lay in between. Germline V gene sequence: CDR1 LGHNA, CDR2 YSLEER. The rearrangement uses TRBV4-3 and TRBJ2-7; possible D gene TRBD2, 6 bases. The sample taken for sequencing was peripheral blood. This clonotype originated in a woman older than 75 with acute or convalescent COVID-19. The CDR3 DNA is TGCGCCAGCAGCCAAGAGACTAGTTTTTACGAGCAGTACTTC. Translated: CASSQETSFYEQYF.